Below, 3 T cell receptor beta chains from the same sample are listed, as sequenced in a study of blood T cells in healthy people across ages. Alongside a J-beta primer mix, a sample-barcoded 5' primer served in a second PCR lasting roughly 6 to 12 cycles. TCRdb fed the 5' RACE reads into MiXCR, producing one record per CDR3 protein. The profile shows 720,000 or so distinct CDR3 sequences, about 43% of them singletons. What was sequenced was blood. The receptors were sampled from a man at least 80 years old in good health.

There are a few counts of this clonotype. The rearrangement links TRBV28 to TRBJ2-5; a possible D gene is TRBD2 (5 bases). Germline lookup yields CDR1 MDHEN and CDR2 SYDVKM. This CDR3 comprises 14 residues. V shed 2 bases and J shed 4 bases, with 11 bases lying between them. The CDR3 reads CASSLHAGRETQYF. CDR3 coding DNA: TGTGCCAGCAGTTTACATGCGGGCCGAGAGACCCAGTACTTC.

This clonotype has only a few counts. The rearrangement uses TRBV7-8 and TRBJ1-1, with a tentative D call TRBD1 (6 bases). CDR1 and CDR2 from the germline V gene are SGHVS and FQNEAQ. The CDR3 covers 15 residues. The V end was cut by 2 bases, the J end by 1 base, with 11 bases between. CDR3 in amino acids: CASSLFEDRNTEAFF. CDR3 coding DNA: TGTGCCAGCAGCTTATTTGAGGACAGGAACACTGAAGCTTTCTTT.

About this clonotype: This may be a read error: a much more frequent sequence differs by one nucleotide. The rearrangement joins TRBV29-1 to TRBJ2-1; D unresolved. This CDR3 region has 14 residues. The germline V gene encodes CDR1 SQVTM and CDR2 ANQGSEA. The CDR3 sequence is CSVAKGSSHNEQFF. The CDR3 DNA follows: TGCAGCGTTGCCAAGGGTTCCTCCCACAATGAGCAGTTCTTC.